Listed below are T cell receptor beta chains from one sample, sequenced in a study of cytomegalovirus exposure and HLA in healthy donors. Libraries were prepared by immunoSEQ multiplex PCR; TCRdb keeps only in-frame clonotypes and omits some of them. The sample carries 150,000 to 250,000 clones, around 74% recorded once. Sequenced: PBMCs. Every receptor here comes from a girl between 10 and 17 years old in good health and CMV-seropositive. Both conserved end residues are part of each CDR3. The order of the fields is J gene, clone size, V gene, D gene, CDR3 DNA, CDR3 protein. A D gene is named only where the DNA matches it firmly. Rows may omit the clone size; those that give it use once, few, many or a size class.

j_call: TRBJ2-1; clone_size: .; v_call: TRBV11-3; d_call: .; cdr3_nt: TGTGCCAGCAGCGCCCGACAGCACAATGAGCAGTTCTTC; cdr3_aa: CASSARQHNEQFF
j_call: TRBJ2-7; clone_size: .; v_call: TRBV6-5; d_call: TRBD1; cdr3_nt: TGTGCCAGCAGTAGACAGGGGTCCCGCGAGCAGTACTTC; cdr3_aa: CASSRQGSREQYF
j_call: TRBJ2-7; clone_size: .; v_call: TRBV7-2; d_call: .; cdr3_nt: TGTGCCAGCAGCAAAGAGGACTTTTCCTACGAGCAGTACTTC; cdr3_aa: CASSKEDFSYEQYF
j_call: TRBJ1-5; clone_size: .; v_call: TRBV4-3; d_call: TRBD1; cdr3_nt: TGCGCCAGCAGCCAGGACAGGGCACAGCCCCAGCATTTT; cdr3_aa: CASSQDRAQPQHF
j_call: TRBJ1-6; clone_size: few; v_call: TRBV4-3; d_call: TRBD1; cdr3_nt: TGCGCCAGCAGCCAAGGGACAGGAGAGTATAATTCACCCCTCCACTTT; cdr3_aa: CASSQGTGEYNSPLHF
j_call: TRBJ1-5; clone_size: .; v_call: TRBV23-1; d_call: .; cdr3_nt: TGCGCCAGCAGTCGGGGGGGTTTGGGGAACAGCAATCAGCCCCAGCATTTT; cdr3_aa: CASSRGGLGNSNQPQHF
j_call: TRBJ2-4; clone_size: .; v_call: TRBV2; d_call: TRBD2; cdr3_nt: TGTGCCAGCAGCCCCGGGACTAGCGGAGCCAAAAACATTCAGTACTTC; cdr3_aa: CASSPGTSGAKNIQYF
j_call: TRBJ1-2; clone_size: .; v_call: TRBV19; d_call: TRBD1; cdr3_nt: TGTGCCAGTAGTTCTGGGACAGGAGGATCCTATGGCTACACCTTC; cdr3_aa: CASSSGTGGSYGYTF
j_call: TRBJ2-5; clone_size: .; v_call: TRBV20-1; d_call: .; cdr3_nt: TGCAGTGCCAAGCGAGAGACCCAGTACTTC; cdr3_aa: CSAKRETQYF
j_call: TRBJ2-7; clone_size: .; v_call: TRBV27; d_call: .; cdr3_nt: TGTGCCAGCAGTTCGTTGGGGGCCCAGTACGAGCAGTACTTC; cdr3_aa: CASSSLGAQYEQYF
j_call: TRBJ2-3; clone_size: .; v_call: TRBV7-2; d_call: .; cdr3_nt: TGTGCCAGCAGCCGGAGCACAGATACGCAGTATTTT; cdr3_aa: CASSRSTDTQYF
j_call: TRBJ2-1; clone_size: .; v_call: TRBV14; d_call: TRBD1; cdr3_nt: TGTGCCAGCAGCTCCGGGACAGGGTCTTTTCGGCAGTTCTTC; cdr3_aa: CASSSGTGSFRQFF
j_call: TRBJ2-1; clone_size: .; v_call: TRBV4-3; d_call: TRBD1; cdr3_nt: TGCGCCAGCAGCCAAGATTGGGGACAGGACTACAATGAGCAGTTCTTC; cdr3_aa: CASSQDWGQDYNEQFF
j_call: TRBJ1-6; clone_size: .; v_call: TRBV18; d_call: TRBD1; cdr3_nt: TGTGCCAGCTCACCAGGACAGGGAGGTTCACCCCTCCACTTT; cdr3_aa: CASSPGQGGSPLHF
j_call: TRBJ2-7; clone_size: .; v_call: TRBV7-9; d_call: TRBD1; cdr3_nt: TGTGCCAGCAACCTTCCGGGACAGGGGTCTTACGAGCAGTACTTC; cdr3_aa: CASNLPGQGSYEQYF
j_call: TRBJ2-1; clone_size: .; v_call: TRBV10-3; d_call: .; cdr3_nt: TGTGCCATTAGACAGGAGAGCTCCTACAATGAGCAGTTCTTC; cdr3_aa: CAIRQESSYNEQFF
j_call: TRBJ2-7; clone_size: .; v_call: TRBV30; d_call: .; cdr3_nt: TGTGCCTGGAGTTTTAGATCTGCCCGATGGGAGCAGTACTTC; cdr3_aa: CAWSFRSARWEQYF
j_call: TRBJ1-1; clone_size: .; v_call: TRBV7-8; d_call: TRBD1; cdr3_nt: TGTGCCAGCAGGATGACAGGGTCGGGGAACACTGAAGCTTTCTTT; cdr3_aa: CASRMTGSGNTEAFF
j_call: TRBJ2-1; clone_size: .; v_call: TRBV25-1; d_call: .; cdr3_nt: TGTGCCAGCAGTGTGGCGGGTACGGTCTACAATGAGCAGTTCTTC; cdr3_aa: CASSVAGTVYNEQFF
j_call: TRBJ2-7; clone_size: once; v_call: TRBV13; d_call: .; cdr3_nt: TGTGCCAGCAGCTCCCCCCCTGCGGACGAGCAGTACTTC; cdr3_aa: CASSSPPADEQYF
j_call: TRBJ2-3; clone_size: once; v_call: TRBV9; d_call: TRBD2; cdr3_nt: TGTGCCAGCAGCGCCGGACTAGCGGGGGGAGATACGCAGTATTTT; cdr3_aa: CASSAGLAGGDTQYF
j_call: TRBJ1-2; clone_size: .; v_call: TRBV7-8; d_call: .; cdr3_nt: TGTGCCAGCAGCTTGGACGGACAGAACTATGGCTACACCTTC; cdr3_aa: CASSLDGQNYGYTF
j_call: TRBJ2-3; clone_size: .; v_call: TRBV11-3; d_call: TRBD2; cdr3_nt: TGTGCCAGCAGCTTCGGGCTAGCGGCCACAGATACGCAGTATTTT; cdr3_aa: CASSFGLAATDTQYF
j_call: TRBJ1-3; clone_size: .; v_call: TRBV4-3; d_call: .; cdr3_nt: TGCGCCAGCAGCCAAGACCCGGGGTCGTTGAACACCATATATTTT; cdr3_aa: CASSQDPGSLNTIYF
j_call: TRBJ1-2; clone_size: .; v_call: TRBV12-5; d_call: TRBD1; cdr3_nt: TGTGCTAGTGGCCCGGACAGGGGAGAAGATGGCTACACCTTC; cdr3_aa: CASGPDRGEDGYTF
j_call: TRBJ2-1; clone_size: few; v_call: TRBV6-5; d_call: .; cdr3_nt: TGTGCCAGCACCGCGACAGGATACAATGAGCAGTTCTTC; cdr3_aa: CASTATGYNEQFF
j_call: TRBJ2-7; clone_size: .; v_call: TRBV6-1; d_call: .; cdr3_nt: TGTGCCAGCAGTGGTCCAGGGCCTTACGAGCAGTACTTC; cdr3_aa: CASSGPGPYEQYF
j_call: TRBJ2-7; clone_size: once; v_call: TRBV2; d_call: TRBD1; cdr3_nt: TGTGCCAGCAGTGAAGCGGATCTGACAGGGTTGTGGGAGCAGTACTTC; cdr3_aa: CASSEADLTGLWEQYF
j_call: TRBJ2-3; clone_size: .; v_call: TRBV5-6; d_call: .; cdr3_nt: TGTGCCAGCAGCTTGTTCGGTCGCGATACGCAGTATTTT; cdr3_aa: CASSLFGRDTQYF
j_call: TRBJ2-3; clone_size: .; v_call: TRBV10-1; d_call: .; cdr3_nt: TGCGCCAGCAGTGACTCGGGGATAGGTACAGATACGCAGTATTTT; cdr3_aa: CASSDSGIGTDTQYF
j_call: TRBJ2-6; clone_size: .; v_call: TRBV14; d_call: .; cdr3_nt: TGTGCCAGCAGCCAGGTTCTACGGTCAAATGGGGCCAACGTCCTGACTTTC; cdr3_aa: CASSQVLRSNGANVLTF
j_call: TRBJ1-1; clone_size: once; v_call: TRBV10-3; d_call: .; cdr3_nt: TGTGCCATCAGTGAGTCTCCCACGAGTGAAGCTTTCTTT; cdr3_aa: CAISESPTSEAFF
j_call: TRBJ2-5; clone_size: .; v_call: TRBV5-8; d_call: .; cdr3_nt: TGTGCCAGCAGCTTTTTAGGATGGGGCAGTCAAGAGACCCAGTACTTC; cdr3_aa: CASSFLGWGSQETQYF
j_call: TRBJ2-3; clone_size: .; v_call: TRBV9; d_call: .; cdr3_nt: TGTGCCAGCAGCGTGGGGCACACAGATACGCAGTATTTT; cdr3_aa: CASSVGHTDTQYF
j_call: TRBJ2-7; clone_size: .; v_call: TRBV6-1; d_call: TRBD2; cdr3_nt: TGTGCCAGCAGTGATCGAGCGGGGGTGAGCCCTCATTCCTCCTACGAGCAGTACTTC; cdr3_aa: CASSDRAGVSPHSSYEQYF
j_call: TRBJ1-6; clone_size: .; v_call: TRBV7-6; d_call: TRBD1; cdr3_nt: TGTGCCAGCAGCTTAGTTTGGGACAGTAATTCACCCCTCCACTTT; cdr3_aa: CASSLVWDSNSPLHF
j_call: TRBJ1-1; clone_size: .; v_call: TRBV10-3; d_call: .; cdr3_nt: TGTGCCATCAGTGATGTCGACTCCCCGAACACTGAAGCTTTCTTT; cdr3_aa: CAISDVDSPNTEAFF